The clone carrying this TCR beta chain was counted a single time. V lost 2 bases and J lost 4, with 8 bases in between. There are 13 residues in the CDR3. Per germline, CDR1 SGHTA and CDR2 FQGNSA. Original methodology: The assay estimated nucleated cells by amplifying reference gene primers. The data were produced by immunoSEQ multiplex PCR, yet TCRdb's version contains in-frame clones alone and is incomplete. V and J calls and clone size are those listed in that table; D and trimming were worked out from the DNA. This table has fewer than 150,000 clones, more than 80% appearing once. This sample was taken from a study of blood T cell repertoires in COVID-19. At the level of the study: Italy, Spain and the United States were the sources of the convalescent and acute COVID-19 samples. In each case, the material was cDNA or gDNA derived from T cells, B-cell-depleted T cells, or PBMCs.

The genes are TRBV7-2 and TRBJ2-5; D is perhaps TRBD1 (6 bases). The specimen was peripheral blood. The sequence was collected from a woman at least 80 years old in a cohort sampled during active or convalescent COVID-19. Here the CDR3 DNA reads TGTGCCAGCAGCTTACAGGGGACAGAGACCCAGTACTTC. Protein: CASSLQGTETQYF.